The 30 T cell receptor beta chains given below trace back to one sample, sequenced in a study of blood T cell repertoires in COVID-19. Libraries were prepared by immunoSEQ multiplex PCR; TCRdb keeps only in-frame clonotypes and omits some of them. This sample has 150,000 to 200,000 clones, with 60% to 85% found just once. Sequenced sample: peripheral blood. These receptors originate from a man in his 60s with acute or convalescent COVID-19.

The table lists this clone with a count of one. This sequence joins TRBV6-2 or TRBV6-3 and TRBJ1-6, with a weak D call TRBD1 (5 bases). This CDR3 region has 13 residues. V was cut by 2 bases and J by 17 bases, with 16 bases left in between. Germline loops: CDR1 MNHEY, CDR2 SVGEGT. The CDR3: CASSYPAGHGVHF. Written as DNA, the CDR3 is TGTGCCAGCAGTTACCCGGCAGGGCACGGTGTCCACTTT.

This chain connects TRBV28 to TRBJ1-2; no definite D call. This CDR3 comprises 12 residues. With 5 bases removed from V and 2 bases from J, the gap between germline ends came to 6 bases. CDR1 and CDR2 from the germline V gene are MDHEN and SYDVKM. The CDR3 DNA is TGTGCCAGCAGTCCCTACAACTATGGCTACACCTTC. Translating it yields CASSPYNYGYTF.

V and J are TRBV2 and TRBJ1-4, with a tentative D call TRBD1 (6 bases). The CDR3 contains 15 residues. The V gene lost 7 bases and the J gene lost 7 bases, with 19 bases spanning the gap. Germline lookup yields CDR1 SNHLY and CDR2 FYNNEI. The CDR3, as DNA: TGTGCCAGCACCTCGAACCGCAGGGGTGGTGAAAAACTGTTTTTT. Protein sequence: CASTSNRRGGEKLFF.

The chain couples TRBV6-5 to TRBJ1-5, with a possible D match to TRBD1 (5 bases). V was pared by 7 bases and J by 1 base, with 14 bases between. CDR1 is MNHEY, CDR2 SVGAGI, per germline. There are 15 residues in the CDR3. The CDR3 nucleotides are TGTGCCAGCATCGTTCGCGGGGGAAGCAATCAGCCCCAGCATTTT. Its translation: CASIVRGGSNQPQHF.

The chain has TRBV24-1 and TRBJ2-1; 8 bases line up with TRBD1. V lost 8 bases, J lost 6 bases, and 11 bases stayed unmatched. This CDR3 has 15 residues. Germline V gives CDR1 KGHDR, CDR2 SFDVKD. This chain's CDR3 is CATTPGTGDPNEQFF. The CDR3 DNA sequence: TGTGCCACCACCCCGGGGACAGGCGACCCCAATGAGCAGTTCTTC.

The chain carries TRBV30 and TRBJ2-1, with a possible D match to TRBD1 (6 bases). Germline V gene sequence: CDR1 GTSNPN, CDR2 SVGIG (reference sequence). V was trimmed by 1 base and J by 9 bases, leaving 16 bases between them. CDR3 length equals 14 residues. The CDR3 loop reads CAWSGLTGKGEQFF. CDR3 coding DNA: TGTGCCTGGAGTGGACTTACAGGGAAAGGTGAGCAGTTCTTC. The whole variable domain, filled in from reference TRBV30 and TRBJ2-1, reads SQTIHQWPATLVQPVGSPLSLECTVEGTSNPNLYWYRQAAGRGLQLLFYSVGIGQISSEVPQNLSASRPQDRQFILSSKKLLLSDSGFYLCAWSGLTGKGEQFFGPGTRLTVL.

This clone was found a few times. V and J are TRBV7-6 and TRBJ1-2; D ambiguous. The CDR3 runs 13 residues. V was clipped by 5 bases and J by 5 bases, with 12 bases between them. Per the germline V gene, CDR1 is SGHVS and CDR2 is FNYEAQ. CDR3 region: CASSPGSSYGYTF. The CDR3 DNA reads as TGTGCCAGCAGCCCGGGATCGTCTTATGGCTACACCTTC.

The chain combines TRBV27 with TRBJ1-1; 7 bases fit TRBD1. Germline V gene lookup returns CDR1 MNHEY and CDR2 SMNVEV (reference sequence). The CDR3 runs to 14 residues. V trimming: 5 bases; J trimming: 1 base; junction bases outside the gene matches: 4. CDR3 bases: TGTGCCAGCAGTCCCAGGGGGTGGAACACTGAAGCTTTCTTT. Translating gives CASSPRGWNTEAFF.

The chain uses TRBV25-1 and TRBJ2-5, with D tentatively TRBD2 (6 bases). CDR3 length: 13 amino acids. Germline V gene lookup returns CDR1 MGHDK and CDR2 SYGVNS. Trimming took 4 bases from V and 4 from J, leaving 10 bases between them. This CDR3 reads CASSVSGGETQYF. The CDR3 DNA reads as TGTGCCAGCAGTGTCTCCGGGGGAGAGACCCAGTACTTC.

This rearrangement joins TRBV30 to TRBJ1-1; a weak D match, TRBD1 (6 bases). CDR3 length equals 15 residues. Germline V gene sequence: CDR1 GTSNPN, CDR2 SVGIG (reference sequence). Trimming stripped 2 bases from V and 0 bases from J, with 13 bases between. CDR3 loop: CAWSRRGGMNTEAFF. The DNA for the CDR3 is TGTGCCTGGAGTAGAAGGGGGGGAATGAACACTGAAGCTTTCTTT.

This clone was recorded once. The chain carries TRBV7-2 and TRBJ1-5; 8 bases align to TRBD1. The CDR3 has 15 residues. CDR1 is SGHTA and CDR2 is FQGNSA in the germline V gene. Losses at the gene ends were 1 base for V and 6 bases for J; bases not matched to a gene: 5. The CDR3 loop reads CASSLGDRISQPQHF. In DNA, the CDR3 is TGTGCCAGCAGCTTAGGGGACAGGATCAGTCAGCCCCAGCATTTT.

The chain links TRBV4-1 to TRBJ2-7; TRBD1 agrees at 7 bases. V was clipped by 3 bases and J by 0 bases; unmatched bases: 5. Germline V gene lookup returns CDR1 MGHRA and CDR2 YSYEKL. This CDR3 has 15 amino acids. The CDR3 loop is CASSHQDRSSYEQYF. The DNA of the CDR3 is TGCGCCAGCAGCCATCAGGACAGGAGCTCCTACGAGCAGTACTTC.

The chain carries TRBV7-2 and TRBJ2-3, with TRBD1 matching 8 bases. Germline-derived CDR1 and CDR2 are SGHTA and FQGNSA. The CDR3 sequence is 15 residues long. The V and J ends lost 3 bases and 1 base, in that order; junction bases with no gene match: 3. The CDR3 nucleotides are TGTGCCAGCAGCTTCCAGGGGGCAGGCACAGATACGCAGTATTTT. Encoded protein: CASSFQGAGTDTQYF.

In its sample, this clone was seen a few times. This sequence joins TRBV12-3 or TRBV12-4 and TRBJ2-3; D gene uncertain. This CDR3 has 12 residues. V gave up 3 bases and J gave up 4 bases, with 5 bases separating them. CDR3 protein: CASSFGPDTQYF. The CDR3 DNA sequence: TGTGCCAGCAGTTTTGGCCCAGATACGCAGTATTTT.

CDR3 region: CASSPTWGVEQFF. The CDR3 nucleotides read TGTGCCAGCAGTCCCACATGGGGGGTTGAGCAGTTCTTC. V is TRBV25-1 and J is TRBJ2-1; TRBD2 is a possible D gene (6 bases). Germline CDR1 and CDR2: MGHDK and SYGVNS. This CDR3 contains 13 residues. V dropped 5 bases and J dropped 9 bases, with 14 bases sitting between them.

The chain couples TRBV18 to TRBJ2-7; weak D call: TRBD2 (5 bases). In germline, CDR1 is KGHSH, CDR2 LQKENI. The CDR3 is 15 amino acids. V shed 3 bases and J shed 2 bases, with 14 bases lying between them. The CDR3 DNA sequence: TGTGCCAGCTCACCGGCAGGACTGGGCCCCTACGAGCAGTACTTC. It codes for CASSPAGLGPYEQYF.

The V call is TRBV27, the J call TRBJ2-3; the D gene is possibly TRBD2 (5 bases). The CDR3 extends over 14 amino acids. V lost 6 bases and J lost 2, with 12 bases in between. CDR1 and CDR2 (germline): MNHEY, SMNVEV (reference sequence). CDR3: CASSPRGSTDTQYF. CDR3 DNA: TGTGCCAGCAGCCCACGGGGATCCACAGATACGCAGTATTTT.

This clone is a singleton in its sample. J is TRBJ1-4 and V is TRBV29-1; weak D call: TRBD1 (5 bases). Germline V CDR1 and CDR2: SQVTM, ANQGSEA. The length of the CDR3 is 13 residues. Trimming took 6 bases from V and 5 from J, leaving 13 bases between them. CDR3 protein: CSVRGGRNEKLFF. The CDR3 DNA reads as TGCAGCGTACGGGGGGGAAGGAATGAAAAACTGTTTTTT.

The J gene is TRBJ2-2, the V gene TRBV19; TRBD2 matches at 11 bases. The CDR3 length is 14 residues. V shed 6 bases, J shed 6 bases, and the junction held 3 bases outside the gene matches. Germline V lookup: CDR1 LNHDA, CDR2 SQIVND (reference sequence). CDR3 sequence reads: CASSLSGGAGELFF. The DNA for the CDR3 is TGTGCCAGTAGCCTTAGCGGGGGGGCCGGGGAGCTGTTTTTT.

This chain connects TRBV27 to TRBJ2-3; the match to TRBD2 covers 14 bases. V shed 10 bases and J 8 bases; nucleotides not matched to a gene: 11. Germline values: CDR1 MNHEY, CDR2 SMNVEV (reference sequence). The length of the CDR3 is 15 residues. The DNA of the CDR3 is TGTGCCACCTCCCCCGGGACTAGCGGGGGTGGTACGCAGTATTTT. It yields the protein CATSPGTSGGGTQYF.

The chain recombines TRBV7-2 with TRBJ2-3; TRBD1 aligns across 11 bases. The trim removed 8 bases at V and 3 bases at J, leaving 7 bases unmatched. The germline gives CDR1 SGHTA, CDR2 FQGNSA. The CDR3 length is 15 residues. The CDR3 DNA is TGTGCCAGCTATTACGGGACAGGGGGAACAGATACGCAGTATTTT. Translating it yields CASYYGTGGTDTQYF. The variable domain in full, with the rest retrieved from reference TRBV7-2 and TRBJ2-3, is GAGVSQSPSNKVTEKGKDVELRCDPISGHTALYWYRQSLGQGLEFLIYFQGNSAPDKSGLPSDRFSAERTGGSVSTLTIQRTQQEDSAVYLCASYYGTGGTDTQYFGPGTRLTVL.

The V call is TRBV10-3, the J call TRBJ1-4; 7 nucleotides line up with TRBD1. The CDR3 totals 15 residues. V lost 2 bases, J lost 6 bases, and 6 bases stayed unmatched. Germline loops: CDR1 ENHRY, CDR2 SYGVKD. Written as DNA, the CDR3 is TGTGCCATCAGTGAGCGACAGGGCACCGATGAAAAACTGTTTTTT. Its translation: CAISERQGTDEKLFF.

V and J are TRBV7-9 and TRBJ2-7; TRBD2 might be the D (5 bases). The CDR3 contains 13 residues. CDR1 is SEHNR and CDR2 is FQNEAQ in the germline V gene (reference sequence). The V end lost 5 bases, the J end lost 4 bases, and 12 bases lay between the germline ends. The DNA for the CDR3 is TGTGCCAGCAGCCCCAGCGGACGGTACGAGCAGTACTTC. It encodes CASSPSGRYEQYF.

The chain is built from TRBV7-8 and TRBJ1-4; 9 bases agree with TRBD1. V lost 2 bases, J lost 7 bases, and 8 bases stayed unmatched. From germline, CDR1 is SGHVS and CDR2 FQNEAQ. The CDR3 extends over 16 amino acids. CDR3 in amino acids: CASSLINRGLSEKLFF. The DNA for the CDR3 is TGTGCCAGCAGCTTAATAAACAGGGGGCTGAGTGAAAAACTGTTTTTT.

V and J are TRBV2 and TRBJ1-1; D is perhaps TRBD1 (5 bases). The CDR3 covers 16 residues. Trimming took off 1 base at V and 0 bases at J, with 12 bases between the two ends. Germline loops: CDR1 SNHLY, CDR2 FYNNEI. The CDR3: CASSEDRQLMNTEAFF. The CDR3 coding sequence is TGTGCCAGCAGTGAAGACAGGCAATTAATGAACACTGAAGCTTTCTTT.

This clone was observed a handful of times. The CDR3 sequence: CASSDQAFYGYTF. The CDR3 DNA sequence: TGTGCCAGCAGTGACCAGGCTTTCTATGGCTACACCTTC. The V call is TRBV2, the J call TRBJ1-2; D gene unclear. From germline, CDR1 is SNHLY and CDR2 FYNNEI. CDR3 length: 13 amino acids. With 3 bases removed from V and 4 bases from J, the gap between germline ends came to 9 bases.

This chain joins TRBV6-5 and TRBJ2-7, with 7 bases fitting TRBD1. Germline CDR1 and CDR2: MNHEY and SVGAGI. The CDR3 is made up of 15 amino acids. V lost 7 bases and J lost 0; bases outside the gene matches: 9. The CDR3: CASTVGQDRSYEQYF. The CDR3 DNA follows: TGTGCCAGCACCGTAGGACAGGACCGCTCCTACGAGCAGTACTTC.

This chain uses TRBV24-1 with TRBJ1-2; D call uncertain. The V end was cut by 9 bases, the J end by 0 bases, with 16 bases between. Germline V lookup: CDR1 KGHDR, CDR2 SFDVKD. The CDR3 is 15 residues long. The CDR3 coding sequence is TGTGCCACCGAACCTTCTAGTACAACTAACTATGGCTACACCTTC. Translated, it gives CATEPSSTTNYGYTF.

The V gene is TRBV6-5, the J gene TRBJ1-5; TRBD1 matches 7 bases. Per germline, CDR1 MNHEY and CDR2 SVGAGI. The CDR3 loop spans 13 amino acids. V dropped 8 bases and J dropped 9; count of bases not matched to a gene: 10. In nucleotides, the CDR3 is TGTGCCAGCTTGGGACAGACTCAATGGCCCCAGCATTTT. Translated: CASLGQTQWPQHF.

The rearrangement joins TRBV19 to TRBJ2-3; 9 nucleotides line up with TRBD1. The germline gives CDR1 LNHDA, CDR2 SQIVND (reference sequence). Unmatched junction bases numbered 2, after V lost 7 bases and J lost 0 bases. The CDR3 totals 14 residues. CDR3 nucleotide sequence: TGTGCCAGTAACGACAGGGGGAGCACAGATACGCAGTATTTT. It codes for CASNDRGSTDTQYF.